This is a list of T cell receptor beta chains from one sample in a study of OX40 agonist ivuxolimab in advanced cancers. Clones were read by immunoSEQ multiplex PCR, and TCRdb kept only the in-frame ones, dropping some. This table holds 70,000 to 95,000 clones, over 80% found once. This specimen was CD4+ or CD8+ T cells sorted from blood, taken in a trial of the OX40 agonist ivuxolimab. These receptors all stem from an adult with an advanced solid tumor such as melanoma, head and neck, liver or kidney cancer. CDR3s include the opening cysteine and the closing phenylalanine or tryptophan. Each record gives: V gene, D gene, clone size, J gene, CDR3 protein, CDR3 DNA. D genes are given only for firm matches. A row's size may be missing; if present it is once, few, many or a size class.

TRBV9	TRBD1	once	TRBJ1-5	CASSPTGAQPQHF	TGTGCCAGCAGCCCGACAGGGGCTCAGCCCCAGCATTTT
TRBV7-2	NA	NA	TRBJ1-3	CASSLVGGLSGNTIYF	TGTGCCAGCAGCTTAGTAGGAGGTCTGTCTGGAAACACCATATATTTT
TRBV5-4	NA	once	TRBJ1-6	CASSLGGAFNSPLHF	TGTGCCAGCAGCTTGGGTGGGGCCTTTAATTCACCCCTCCACTTT
TRBV10-3	TRBD2	NA	TRBJ2-2	CAISETSGSTGELFF	TGTGCCATCAGTGAAACTAGCGGGAGTACCGGGGAGCTGTTTTTT
TRBV6-1	TRBD1	NA	TRBJ1-2	CASSTDRGSLYGYTF	TGTGCCAGCAGTACGGACAGGGGGAGCCTCTATGGCTACACCTTC
TRBV5-4	NA	NA	TRBJ2-3	CASSLTASTDTQYF	TGTGCCAGCAGCCTGACAGCTAGCACAGATACGCAGTATTTT
TRBV5-1	TRBD1	once	TRBJ2-7	CASSLGPGQGASYEQYF	TGCGCCAGCAGCTTGGGCCCGGGACAGGGGGCTTCCTACGAGCAGTACTTC
TRBV9	NA	few	TRBJ2-1	CASSLQLAAYNEQFF	TGTGCCAGCAGCCTCCAACTAGCAGCATACAATGAGCAGTTCTTC
TRBV19	NA	NA	TRBJ1-1	CASSMAGQSNTEAFF	TGTGCCAGTAGTATGGCCGGACAGAGTAACACTGAAGCTTTCTTT
TRBV30	NA	NA	TRBJ1-1	CAWSAGTAVTEAFF	TGTGCCTGGAGTGCCGGGACCGCGGTTACTGAAGCTTTCTTT
TRBV19	TRBD1	NA	TRBJ1-1	CASSTHGQGVSTEAFF	TGTGCCAGTAGTACCCATGGACAGGGGGTCTCCACTGAAGCTTTCTTT
TRBV11-2	NA	NA	TRBJ2-6	CASSPAAGANVLTF	TGTGCCAGCAGCCCGGCTGCTGGGGCCAACGTCCTGACTTTC
TRBV5-4	NA	few	TRBJ1-6	CASSLEGGVNSPLHF	TGTGCCAGCAGCTTGGAGGGCGGTGTGAATTCACCCCTCCACTTT
TRBV30	NA	NA	TRBJ1-6	CAWSVGVGSPNSPLHF	TGTGCCTGGAGTGTAGGAGTGGGAAGCCCTAATTCACCCCTCCACTTT
TRBV18	TRBD2	NA	TRBJ2-7	CASSPLGTSGGGYEQYF	TGTGCCAGCTCACCACTCGGGACTAGCGGGGGTGGTTACGAGCAGTACTTC
TRBV6-5	NA	NA	TRBJ2-1	CASSYILPSVYNEQFF	TGTGCCAGCAGTTATATCTTGCCTAGCGTCTACAATGAGCAGTTCTTC
TRBV6-5	TRBD1	NA	TRBJ1-1	CASSYGGQAGKAFF	TGTGCCAGCAGTTACGGCGGACAGGCGGGGAAAGCTTTCTTT
TRBV2	NA	NA	TRBJ2-7	CASSEDRTTYEQYF	TGTGCCAGCAGTGAAGACAGGACTACCTACGAGCAGTACTTC
TRBV29-1	NA	NA	TRBJ1-1	CSVEDLGNTEAFF	TGCAGCGTTGAAGACCTAGGAAACACTGAAGCTTTCTTT
TRBV19	NA	NA	TRBJ1-2	CASSIDLGRGYLYGYTF	TGTGCCAGTAGTATAGATCTCGGCAGGGGCTATCTCTATGGCTACACCTTC
TRBV29-1	NA	NA	TRBJ2-5	CSVVGTAKYQETQYF	TGCAGCGTTGTGGGTACGGCGAAGTACCAAGAGACCCAGTACTTC
TRBV25-1	NA	NA	TRBJ1-3	CASGDGSSGNTIYF	TGTGCCAGCGGGGACGGGAGCTCTGGAAACACCATATATTTT
TRBV4-3	NA	NA	TRBJ2-6	CASSPRSGISFSGANVLTF	TGCGCCAGCAGCCCAAGATCGGGGATTTCCTTCTCTGGGGCCAACGTCCTGACTTTC
TRBV4-1	TRBD1	NA	TRBJ1-1	CASSQVLQGASAFF	TGCGCCAGCAGCCAAGTATTACAGGGGGCCTCGGCTTTCTTT
TRBV19	TRBD1	NA	TRBJ1-5	CASSIEDRGSQPQHF	TGTGCCAGTAGTATCGAGGACAGGGGGTCTCAGCCCCAGCATTTT
TRBV11-2	NA	NA	TRBJ2-3	CASGDIRTAQYF	TGTGCCAGCGGCGACATCAGGACAGCGCAGTATTTT
TRBV10-1	TRBD1	NA	TRBJ2-7	CASSDWTGPSYEQYF	TGCGCCAGCAGTGACTGGACAGGACCTTCCTACGAGCAGTACTTC
TRBV7-2	NA	NA	TRBJ1-1	CATSQDPNTEAFF	TGTGCCACCAGCCAAGACCCGAACACTGAAGCTTTCTTT
TRBV5-8	NA	NA	TRBJ2-7	CASSLGGGGRSYEQYF	TGTGCCAGCAGCTTGGGTGGCGGGGGCCGCTCCTACGAGCAGTACTTC
TRBV2	NA	NA	TRBJ1-4	CASKGLEKLFF	TGTGCCAGCAAGGGTCTCGAAAAACTGTTTTTT
TRBV20-1	NA	NA	TRBJ1-2	CSASLGMGYTF	TGCAGTGCTAGCCTGGGAATGGGCTACACCTTC
TRBV2	NA	NA	TRBJ1-3	CASRRGFDSGNTIYF	TGTGCCAGCAGAAGGGGGTTTGACTCTGGAAACACCATATATTTT
TRBV7-2	NA	NA	TRBJ1-6	CASSLALGGGPSSYNSPLHF	TGTGCCAGCAGCTTAGCACTCGGGGGGGGGCCTAGCTCCTATAATTCACCCCTCCACTTT
TRBV19	NA	NA	TRBJ2-6	CASGRGIGSGANVLTF	TGTGCCAGTGGTAGGGGGATCGGCTCTGGGGCCAACGTCCTGACTTTC
TRBV4-1	NA	NA	TRBJ2-2	CASTPTAGTVNTGELFF	TGCGCCAGCACCCCCACGGCGGGAACAGTGAACACCGGGGAGCTGTTTTTT
TRBV6-5	NA	NA	TRBJ1-6	CASSYSSTGNSPLHF	TGTGCCAGCAGTTACTCGTCGACGGGAAATTCACCCCTCCACTTT
TRBV4-1	NA	few	TRBJ2-7	CASSQERAARAYEQYF	TGCGCCAGCAGCCAAGAGCGTGCAGCGAGGGCCTACGAGCAGTACTTC
TRBV7-2	TRBD1	once	TRBJ1-2	CASSLGPGAGGPTYGYTF	TGTGCCAGCAGCTTAGGACCCGGGGCAGGGGGCCCTACTTATGGCTACACCTTC
TRBV10-1	NA	NA	TRBJ1-1	CASSTSGDFSEAFF	TGCGCCAGCAGTACCTCGGGGGATTTCTCTGAAGCTTTCTTT
TRBV19	NA	NA	TRBJ1-3	CATAGAWGNTIYF	TGTGCCACCGCAGGGGCCTGGGGAAACACCATATATTTT
TRBV5-1	TRBD1	NA	TRBJ1-2	CASSDRVNYGYTF	TGCGCCAGCTCGGACAGGGTCAACTATGGCTACACCTTC
TRBV28	TRBD1	NA	TRBJ1-3	CASSLSGTESSGNTIYF	TGTGCCAGCAGTCTCTCCGGGACAGAGAGCTCTGGAAACACCATATATTTT
TRBV30	TRBD2	once	TRBJ2-1	CAGKTGLAGPGRPYNEQFF	TGTGCCGGAAAGACGGGACTAGCGGGACCGGGGCGCCCATACAATGAGCAGTTCTTC
TRBV5-5	NA	NA	TRBJ2-7	CASSRVPLTYEQYF	TGTGCCAGCAGCCGAGTACCCCTAACCTACGAGCAGTACTTC
TRBV9	NA	once	TRBJ2-5	CASSVGRDKETQYF	TGTGCCAGCAGCGTAGGAAGAGATAAAGAGACCCAGTACTTC
TRBV29-1	NA	many	TRBJ1-1	CSVEGPNTEAFF	TGCAGCGTTGAAGGGCCGAACACTGAAGCTTTCTTT
TRBV27	NA	NA	TRBJ1-6	CASSLSAARTLHF	TGTGCCAGCAGTTTATCGGCCGCGAGGACCCTCCACTTT
TRBV2	NA	NA	TRBJ1-5	CASSGGTRNQPQHF	TGTGCCAGCAGTGGCGGGACAAGAAATCAGCCCCAGCATTTT
TRBV7-7	TRBD1	NA	TRBJ2-1	CASSSPGQGNEQFF	TGTGCTAGCAGCTCGCCGGGACAGGGAAATGAGCAGTTCTTC
TRBV6-1	NA	NA	TRBJ2-3	CASSETADTQYF	TGTGCCAGCAGTGAGACAGCAGATACGCAGTATTTT
TRBV28	NA	NA	TRBJ1-5	CASLGGLQPQHF	TGTGCCAGCCTCGGGGGGCTGCAGCCCCAGCATTTT
TRBV4-3	NA	once	TRBJ2-3	CASSRNYLSTDTQYF	TGCGCCAGCAGCCGGAACTATCTGAGCACAGATACGCAGTATTTT
TRBV7-2	NA	NA	TRBJ2-7	CASSPRRGNEQYF	TGTGCCAGCAGCCCTAGAAGGGGCAACGAGCAGTACTTC
TRBV19	TRBD1	NA	TRBJ2-3	CASSDRGYTDTQYF	TGTGCCAGTAGTGACAGGGGTTACACAGATACGCAGTATTTT
TRBV19	NA	NA	TRBJ2-3	CASSRGASTDTQYF	TGTGCCAGTAGTAGGGGGGCTAGCACAGATACGCAGTATTTT
TRBV9	NA	NA	TRBJ2-1	CASSVPPRSNEQFF	TGTGCCAGCAGCGTCCCCCCTCGCTCCAATGAGCAGTTCTTC
TRBV5-5	TRBD1	once	TRBJ1-6	CASSSGQPNSPLHF	TGTGCCAGCAGCTCGGGACAGCCTAATTCACCCCTCCACTTT
TRBV29-1	TRBD2	NA	TRBJ2-5	CSGLAGGEETQYF	TGCAGCGGATTAGCGGGAGGGGAAGAGACCCAGTACTTC
TRBV11-2	NA	NA	TRBJ1-1	CASSLARDTEAFF	TGTGCCAGCAGCTTAGCCAGGGACACTGAAGCTTTCTTT